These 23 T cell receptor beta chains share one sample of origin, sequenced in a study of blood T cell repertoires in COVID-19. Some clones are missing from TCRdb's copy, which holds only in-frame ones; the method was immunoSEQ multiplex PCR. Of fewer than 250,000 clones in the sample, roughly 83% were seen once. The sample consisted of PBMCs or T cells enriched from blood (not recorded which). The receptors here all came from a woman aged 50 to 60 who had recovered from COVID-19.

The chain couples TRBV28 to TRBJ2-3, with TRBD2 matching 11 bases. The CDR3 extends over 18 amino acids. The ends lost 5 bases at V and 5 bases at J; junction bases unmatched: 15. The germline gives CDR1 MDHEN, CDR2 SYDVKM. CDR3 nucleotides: TGTGCCAGCAGTACACTGGGCAGGCTAGCGGGAGGCGGAGATACGCAGTATTTT. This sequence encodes CASSTLGRLAGGGDTQYF. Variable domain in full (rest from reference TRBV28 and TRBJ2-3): DVKVTQSSRYLVKRTGEKVFLECVQDMDHENMFWYRQDPGLGLRLIYFSYDVKMKEKGDIPEGYSVSREKKERFSLILESASTNQTSMYLCASSTLGRLAGGGDTQYFGPGTRLTVL.

CDR3 amino acids: CASSSRQGSPLHF. The CDR3, as DNA: TGTGCCAGCAGTTCTCGACAGGGGTCACCCCTCCACTTT. V is TRBV12-3 or TRBV12-4 and J is TRBJ1-6, with TRBD1 matching over 8 bases. J was trimmed by 10 bases and V by 4 bases; bases with no gene match: 3. This CDR3 is 13 amino acids long.

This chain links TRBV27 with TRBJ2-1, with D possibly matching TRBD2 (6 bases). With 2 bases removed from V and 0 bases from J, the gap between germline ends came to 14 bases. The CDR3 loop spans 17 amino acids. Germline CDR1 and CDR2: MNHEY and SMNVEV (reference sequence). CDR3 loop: CASSLMGGANSYNEQFF. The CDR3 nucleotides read TGTGCCAGCAGTTTAATGGGCGGGGCCAACTCCTACAATGAGCAGTTCTTC.

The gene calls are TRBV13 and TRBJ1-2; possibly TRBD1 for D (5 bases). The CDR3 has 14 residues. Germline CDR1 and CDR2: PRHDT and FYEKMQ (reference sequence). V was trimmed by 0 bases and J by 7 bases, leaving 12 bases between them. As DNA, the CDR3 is TGTGCCAGCAGCTTAGGCGGAGGGGTCGGTGGCTACACCTTC. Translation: CASSLGGGVGGYTF.

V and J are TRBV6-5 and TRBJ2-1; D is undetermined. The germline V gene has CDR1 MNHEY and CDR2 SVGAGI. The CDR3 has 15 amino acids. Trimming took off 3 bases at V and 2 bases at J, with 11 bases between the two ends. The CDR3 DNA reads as TGTGCCAGCAGTTATCTACCGATTACCTACAATGAGCAGTTCTTC. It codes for CASSYLPITYNEQFF.

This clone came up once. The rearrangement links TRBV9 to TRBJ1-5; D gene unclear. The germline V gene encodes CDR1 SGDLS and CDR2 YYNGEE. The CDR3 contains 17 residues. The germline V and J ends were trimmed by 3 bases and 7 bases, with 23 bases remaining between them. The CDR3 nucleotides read TGTGCCAGCAGCGAGGGAACCGGAGGATGGCTAGGACAGCCCCAGCATTTT. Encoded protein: CASSEGTGGWLGQPQHF.

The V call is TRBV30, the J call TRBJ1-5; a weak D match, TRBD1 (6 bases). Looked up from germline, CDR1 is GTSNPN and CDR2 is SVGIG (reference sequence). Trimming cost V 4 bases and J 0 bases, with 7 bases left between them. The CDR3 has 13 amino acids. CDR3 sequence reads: CAWNRDSNQPQHF. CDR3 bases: TGTGCCTGGAACAGGGATAGCAATCAGCCCCAGCATTTT. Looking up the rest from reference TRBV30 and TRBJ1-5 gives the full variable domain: SQTIHQWPATLVQPVGSPLSLECTVEGTSNPNLYWYRQAAGRGLQLLFYSVGIGQISSEVPQNLSASRPQDRQFILSSKKLLLSDSGFYLCAWNRDSNQPQHFGDGTRLSIL.

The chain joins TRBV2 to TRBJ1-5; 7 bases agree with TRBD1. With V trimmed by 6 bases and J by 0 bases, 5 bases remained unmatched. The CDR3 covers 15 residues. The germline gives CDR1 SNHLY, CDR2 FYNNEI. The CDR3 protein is CASSRDRYSNQPQHF. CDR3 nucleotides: TGTGCCAGCAGCCGGGACAGATATAGCAATCAGCCCCAGCATTTT.

In DNA, the CDR3 is TGTGCAAGCGTCGCAGGGTATAATTCACCCCTCCACTTT. This translates into CASVAGYNSPLHF. The genes are TRBV28 and TRBJ1-6; D perhaps matches TRBD1 (5 bases). Germline CDR1 is MDHEN and CDR2 is SYDVKM. The CDR3 has 13 amino acids.

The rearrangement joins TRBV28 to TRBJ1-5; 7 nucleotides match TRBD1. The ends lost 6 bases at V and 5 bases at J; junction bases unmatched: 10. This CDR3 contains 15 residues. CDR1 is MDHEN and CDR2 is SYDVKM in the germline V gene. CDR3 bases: TGTGCCAGCAGCGATGGGGGCAGGGGGTATCAGCCCCAGCATTTT. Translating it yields CASSDGGRGYQPQHF.

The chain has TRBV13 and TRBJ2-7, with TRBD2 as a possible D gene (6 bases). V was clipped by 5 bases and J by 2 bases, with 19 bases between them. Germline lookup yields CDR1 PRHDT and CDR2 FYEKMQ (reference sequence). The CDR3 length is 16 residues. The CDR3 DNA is TGTGCCAGCAGCCCCAGCGGGCACGGGTTCACCTACGAGCAGTACTTC. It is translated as CASSPSGHGFTYEQYF.

The CDR3 is CASRTLGGRYTGELFF. For the CDR3, the DNA is TGTGCCAGCCGTACGTTAGGGGGCCGGTACACCGGGGAGCTGTTTTTT. This chain uses TRBV5-5 with TRBJ2-2; 7 bases agree with TRBD1. Germline CDR1 reads SGHKS; CDR2 reads YYEKEE (reference sequence). This CDR3 is built from 16 residues. V dropped 7 bases and J dropped 3; count of bases not matched to a gene: 12.

The CDR3 spells CASSARDRGYEKLFF. In nucleotides, the CDR3 is TGTGCCAGCAGCGCCCGGGACAGGGGATATGAAAAACTGTTTTTT. V is TRBV11-2 and J is TRBJ1-4, with TRBD1 matching over 10 bases. The CDR3 covers 15 residues. The junction had 6 bases not matched to a gene; V was cut back by 5 bases and J by 6 bases. Germline V gene sequence: CDR1 SGHAT, CDR2 FQNNGV.

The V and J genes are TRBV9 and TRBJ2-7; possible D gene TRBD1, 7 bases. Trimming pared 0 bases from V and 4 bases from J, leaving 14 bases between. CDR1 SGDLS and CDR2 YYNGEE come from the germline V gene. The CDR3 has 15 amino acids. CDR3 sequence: CASSVGPGGLYEQYF. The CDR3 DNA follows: TGTGCCAGCAGCGTAGGTCCAGGGGGGTTGTACGAGCAGTACTTC.

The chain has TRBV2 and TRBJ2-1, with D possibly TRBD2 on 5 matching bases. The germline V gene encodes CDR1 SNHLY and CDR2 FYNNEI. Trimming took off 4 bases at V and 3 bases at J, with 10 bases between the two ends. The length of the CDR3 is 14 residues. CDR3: CASSAGYYYNEQFF. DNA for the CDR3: TGTGCCAGCAGTGCGGGGTACTACTACAATGAGCAGTTCTTC. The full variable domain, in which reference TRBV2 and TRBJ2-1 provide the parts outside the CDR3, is EPEVTQTPSHQVTQMGQEVILRCVPISNHLYFYWYRQILGQKVEFLVSFYNNEISEKSEIFDDQFSVERPDGSNFTLKIRSTKLEDSAMYFCASSAGYYYNEQFFGPGTRLTVL.

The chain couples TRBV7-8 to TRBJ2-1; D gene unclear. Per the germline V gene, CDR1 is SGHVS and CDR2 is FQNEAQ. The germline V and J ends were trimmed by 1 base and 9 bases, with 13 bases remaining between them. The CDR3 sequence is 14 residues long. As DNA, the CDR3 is TGTGCCAGCAGCTTAGTGGAGTTTGGTCGTGAGCAGTTCTTC. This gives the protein CASSLVEFGREQFF.

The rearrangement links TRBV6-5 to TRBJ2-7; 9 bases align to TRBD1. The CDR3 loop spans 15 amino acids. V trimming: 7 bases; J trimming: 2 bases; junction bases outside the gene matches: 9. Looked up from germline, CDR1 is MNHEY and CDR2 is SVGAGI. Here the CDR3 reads CASTEGTGKAYEQYF. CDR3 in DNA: TGTGCCAGCACCGAAGGGACAGGGAAGGCCTACGAGCAGTACTTC.

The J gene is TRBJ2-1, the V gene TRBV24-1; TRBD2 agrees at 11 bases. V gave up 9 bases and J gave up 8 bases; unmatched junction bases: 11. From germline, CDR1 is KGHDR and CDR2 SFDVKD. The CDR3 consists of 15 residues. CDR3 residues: CATGYSGRARDEQFF. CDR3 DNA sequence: TGTGCCACCGGCTATAGCGGGAGGGCTCGGGATGAGCAGTTCTTC.

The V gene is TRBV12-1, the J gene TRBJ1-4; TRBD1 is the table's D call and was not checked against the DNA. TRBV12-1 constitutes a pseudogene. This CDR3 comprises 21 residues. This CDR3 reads CASSSLQPEQGDYSLNEKLFF. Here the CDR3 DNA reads TGTGCCAGCAGCTCCTTACAACCCGAACAGGGGGATTACTCCCTGAATGAAAAACTGTTTTTT.

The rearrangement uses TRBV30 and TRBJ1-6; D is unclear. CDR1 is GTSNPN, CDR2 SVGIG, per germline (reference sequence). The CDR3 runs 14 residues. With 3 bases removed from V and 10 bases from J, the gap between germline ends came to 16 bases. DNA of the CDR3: TGTGCCTGGAGGCCGTCTGTGTCGGTATCACCCCTCCACTTT. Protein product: CAWRPSVSVSPLHF.

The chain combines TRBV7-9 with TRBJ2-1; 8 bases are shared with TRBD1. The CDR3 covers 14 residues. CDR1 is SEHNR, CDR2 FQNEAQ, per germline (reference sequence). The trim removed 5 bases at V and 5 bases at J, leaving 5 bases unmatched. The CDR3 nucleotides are TGTGCCAGCAGCCCAGGGACAGGTGACAATGAGCAGTTCTTC. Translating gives CASSPGTGDNEQFF.

CDR3 region: CASSLNRVWETQYF. The CDR3 DNA follows: TGCGCCAGCAGCTTGAACAGGGTTTGGGAGACCCAGTACTTC. This chain joins TRBV5-1 and TRBJ2-5; D might be TRBD1 (6 bases). There are 14 residues in the CDR3. CDR1 is SGHRS and CDR2 is YFSETQ in the germline V gene. V shed 1 base and J shed 5 bases, with 12 bases lying between them.

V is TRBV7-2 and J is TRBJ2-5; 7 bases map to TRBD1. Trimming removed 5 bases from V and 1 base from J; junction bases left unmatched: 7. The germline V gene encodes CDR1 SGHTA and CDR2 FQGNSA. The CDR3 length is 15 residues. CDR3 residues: CASSAPGQIQETQYF. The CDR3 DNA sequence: TGTGCCAGCAGCGCACCGGGACAGATCCAAGAGACCCAGTACTTC.